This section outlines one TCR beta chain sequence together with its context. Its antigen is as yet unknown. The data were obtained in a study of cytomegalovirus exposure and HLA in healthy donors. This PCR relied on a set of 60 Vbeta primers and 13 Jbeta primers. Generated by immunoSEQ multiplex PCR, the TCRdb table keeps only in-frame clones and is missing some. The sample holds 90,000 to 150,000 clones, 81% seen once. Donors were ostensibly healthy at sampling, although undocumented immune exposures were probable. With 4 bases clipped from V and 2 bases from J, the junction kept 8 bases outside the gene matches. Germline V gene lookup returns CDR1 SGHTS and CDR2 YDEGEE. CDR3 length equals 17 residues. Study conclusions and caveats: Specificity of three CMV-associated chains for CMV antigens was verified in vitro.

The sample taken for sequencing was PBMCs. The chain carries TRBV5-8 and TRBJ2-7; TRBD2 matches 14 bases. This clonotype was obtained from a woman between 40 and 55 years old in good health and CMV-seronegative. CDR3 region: CASSPGTSGSHTYEQYF. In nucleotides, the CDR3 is TGTGCCAGCAGCCCCGGGACTAGCGGGAGTCATACCTACGAGCAGTACTTC.